The rows below give T cell receptor beta chains drawn from one sample of a study of cytomegalovirus exposure and HLA in healthy donors. The table came from immunoSEQ multiplex PCR; TCRdb's copy has only in-frame clones and leaves some out. The data show around 190,000 clones, around three quarters seen once. The material sequenced was PBMCs. These receptors originate from a middle-aged man in good health and CMV-seronegative. CDR3s include the opening cysteine and the closing phenylalanine or tryptophan. The D gene is left open where the match is weak. A row's size may be missing; if present it is once, few, many or a size class.

D gene	V gene	clone size	J gene	CDR3 protein	CDR3 DNA
.	TRBV7-2	.	TRBJ2-7	CASSLSNPDEQYF	TGTGCCAGCAGCTTATCCAACCCGGACGAGCAGTACTTC
TRBD2	TRBV11-1	few	TRBJ2-1	CASSRGTSGRGYNEQFF	TGTGCCAGCAGCCGAGGGACTAGCGGGAGGGGCTACAATGAGCAGTTCTTC
TRBD2	TRBV11-2	.	TRBJ2-3	CASSQGSGSADTQYF	TGTGCCAGCAGCCAGGGGAGCGGGAGTGCAGATACGCAGTATTTT
TRBD2	TRBV12-5	.	TRBJ2-7	CASGLGGGYEQYF	TGTGCTAGTGGTTTGGGCGGGGGGTACGAGCAGTACTTC
.	TRBV5-1	.	TRBJ2-2	CASSPRASHTQNTGELFF	TGCGCCAGCAGCCCGCGGGCCAGCCACACCCAGAACACCGGGGAGCTGTTTTTT
TRBD1	TRBV6-6	few	TRBJ1-1	CASSWRTGNTEAFF	TGTGCCAGCAGTTGGCGGACAGGGAACACTGAAGCTTTCTTT
.	TRBV29-1	.	TRBJ2-7	CSVVRDTYEQYF	TGCAGCGTTGTCAGGGACACCTACGAGCAGTACTTC
TRBD2	TRBV11-2	few	TRBJ2-5	CASSPQRGVPQETQYF	TGTGCCAGCAGCCCCCAGCGGGGGGTCCCCCAAGAGACCCAGTACTTC
TRBD1	TRBV5-1	.	TRBJ1-6	CASSRTGAPGNSPLHF	TGCGCCAGCAGCAGGACAGGGGCCCCTGGGAATTCACCCCTCCACTTT
TRBD1	TRBV19	.	TRBJ2-2	CASSTVDRANTGELFF	TGTGCCAGTAGTACCGTCGACAGGGCGAACACCGGGGAGCTGTTTTTT
.	TRBV29-1	.	TRBJ1-4	CSVGYAGNNEKLFF	TGCAGCGTTGGATACGCAGGGAATAATGAAAAACTGTTTTTT
.	TRBV19	few	TRBJ1-4	CAISPAGGREKLFF	TGTGCCATCTCCCCGGCCGGGGGTCGCGAAAAACTGTTTTTT
.	TRBV7-8	.	TRBJ1-5	CASSPGGAYQPQHF	TGTGCCAGCAGCCCGGGGGGAGCCTATCAGCCCCAGCATTTT
TRBD2	TRBV2	.	TRBJ2-2	CASSNSGFNTGELFF	TGTGCCAGCAGTAATAGCGGGTTTAACACCGGGGAGCTGTTTTTT
TRBD2	TRBV6-6	.	TRBJ2-2	CASSYAGGTGELFF	TGTGCCAGCAGTTATGCGGGGGGCACCGGGGAGCTGTTTTTT
TRBD1	TRBV5-1	.	TRBJ1-6	CASSLDRGPGNSPLHF	TGCGCCAGCAGCTTGGACAGGGGGCCGGGGAATTCACCCCTCCACTTT
TRBD1	TRBV27	once	TRBJ1-6	CASSLSRDRALGNSPLHF	TGTGCCAGCAGTTTATCGCGTGACAGGGCTTTGGGAAATTCACCCCTCCACTTT
TRBD2	TRBV7-9	.	TRBJ2-7	CASSKPPLAGGTYEQYF	TGTGCCAGCAGCAAACCCCCTCTAGCGGGGGGCACCTACGAGCAGTACTTC
.	TRBV9	few	TRBJ2-7	CASSVAGGALDEQYF	TGTGCCAGCAGCGTAGCTGGGGGGGCCCTTGACGAGCAGTACTTC
.	TRBV2	.	TRBJ2-3	CASSEPRGPLSDTQYF	TGTGCCAGCAGTGAACCTAGAGGGCCCCTTTCAGATACGCAGTATTTT
.	TRBV16	.	TRBJ1-1	CASSPQGYNTEAFF	TGTGCCAGCAGCCCTCAGGGGTACAACACTGAAGCTTTCTTT
TRBD1	TRBV7-9	.	TRBJ2-2	CAGGALLGTGELFF	TGTGCAGGGGGCGCGCTTTTGGGCACCGGGGAGCTGTTTTTT
TRBD1	TRBV27	.	TRBJ2-7	CASSRDREVYEQYF	TGTGCCAGCAGCCGGGACAGGGAGGTCTACGAGCAGTACTTC
TRBD1	TRBV5-1	.	TRBJ2-5	CASSLALVGQYQETQYF	TGCGCCAGCAGCTTGGCTCTCGTGGGACAGTACCAAGAGACCCAGTACTTC
TRBD1	TRBV5-4	.	TRBJ2-7	CASSLAQGVYEQYF	TGTGCCAGCAGCTTGGCGCAGGGGGTCTACGAGCAGTACTTC
.	TRBV4-3	.	TRBJ1-2	CASSQDPAAPEGTF	TGCGCCAGCAGCCAAGATCCTGCGGCCCCAGAGGGCACCTTC
.	TRBV7-2	.	TRBJ1-6	CASSLAGGRNSPLHF	TGTGCCAGCAGCTTAGCGGGAGGAAGGAATTCACCCCTCCACTTT
.	TRBV28	.	TRBJ2-5	CASSWWLEVSQYF	TGTGCCAGCAGTTGGTGGCTAGAGGTGTCCCAGTACTTC
TRBD2	TRBV30	.	TRBJ2-2	CACPLAGTSGTGTGELFF	TGTGCCTGCCCCCTCGCCGGGACTAGCGGGACGGGCACCGGGGAGCTGTTTTTT
TRBD2	TRBV29-1	.	TRBJ2-7	CSVAGLANRYEQYF	TGCAGCGTTGCGGGACTAGCGAACCGATACGAGCAGTACTTC
.	TRBV7-9	few	TRBJ2-5	CASSSARAVGGTQYF	TGTGCCAGCAGCTCCGCCCGCGCCGTGGGAGGCACCCAGTACTTC
.	TRBV19	few	TRBJ1-6	CASSIASTYNSPLHF	TGTGCCAGTAGTATAGCGAGTACTTATAATTCACCCCTCCACTTT